The clone carrying this T cell receptor beta chain was picked up a small number of times. Its antigen remains unidentified. This same CDR3 is encoded by further DNA sequences in the sample. This sample is drawn from a study of T cell responses to AZD1222 COVID-19 vaccine. Study-wide findings and caveats: Seropositivity was recorded at baseline in only a handful of AZD1222 recipients. The study reported that nearly half of spike-specific TCRs target unmutated variant regions.

The CDR3 sequence is 15 residues long. Germline V gives CDR1 MDHEN, CDR2 SYDVKM. Trimming cost V 6 bases and J 0 bases; bases outside gene matches: 4. Only in-frame clones appear in the TCRdb table, and some are missing; sequencing was by immunoSEQ multiplex PCR. Seen here are approximately 160,000 clones, around 94% observed once, and the top ten hold over 4.5%. The rearrangement uses TRBV28 and TRBJ1-5; 8 nucleotides line up with TRBD1. The clonotype comes from an adult who received the AZD1222 COVID-19 vaccine. The sample here was peripheral blood, taken 28 days after the second AZD1222 dose. The CDR3 loop reads CASSLQGASNQPQHF. In DNA, the CDR3 is TGTGCCAGCAGCCTCCAGGGGGCTAGCAATCAGCCCCAGCATTTT.